Detailed here is one T cell receptor beta chain. Antigen: not known. Second-dose schedules of about 4 or about 12 weeks were combined. The data were produced by immunoSEQ multiplex PCR, yet TCRdb's version contains in-frame clones alone and is incomplete. The repertoire holds 95,000 to 120,000 clones, with around 88% as singletons. The data originate from a study of T cell responses to AZD1222 COVID-19 vaccine. Study-wide results and caveats: Possibly, clonal diversity was underestimated; donors were largely white British and included more females. With dominance at 160-218 and 743-854, vaccine-associated CD4 TCRs spanned spike. Unmutated regions of variants are reportedly targeted by nearly half of spike-specific TCRs.

Germline V gene sequence: CDR1 MNHEY, CDR2 SVGEGT. There are 13 residues in the CDR3. The V and J ends lost 4 bases and 7 bases respectively, with 13 bases between them. The chain couples TRBV6-2 or TRBV6-3 to TRBJ1-2; TRBD1 might be the D (6 bases). The source is an adult who received the AZD1222 COVID-19 vaccine. Here the sequenced sample was peripheral blood, taken 28 days after the second AZD1222 dose. DNA of the CDR3: TGTGCCAGCAGTTTTGGGGACATTGGTGGCTACACCTTC. Protein sequence: CASSFGDIGGYTF.